The source of this TCR beta chain is a study of early T cells in non-severe SARS-CoV-2 infection. Study-wide context: Unsorted whole blood bulk RNA was sequenced, with unpaired chains. Study outcomes and limitations: A preference for anti-spike CD8 responses marked VDJdb matching, which missed private and CD4 specificities.

V lost 5 bases to trimming and J lost 12 bases, with 14 bases between them. CDR3 length: 13 residues. A few counts support this clonotype. No antigen is known for it. As part of library construction, unique molecular identifiers were attached to individual cDNA molecules. MiXCR was run by TCRdb on the 5' RACE reads, yielding one entry per CDR3 protein. The table has 100,000 or so distinct CDR3 sequences, 16% seen once. The rearrangement joins TRBV12-3 or TRBV12-4 to TRBJ1-6; possibly TRBD1 for D (6 bases). The origin of this receptor is an adult who was a healthcare worker with PCR-confirmed SARS-CoV-2 infection or an uninfected control (not recorded which). Material: whole blood, obtained at baseline. CDR3 DNA sequence: TGTGCCAGCAGTGCCACAGGGTCGGGACCCCTCCACTTT. Translated: CASSATGSGPLHF.